This entry lists 29 T cell receptor beta chains sequenced from one sample in a study of control samples from healthy donors and cancer patients. This table comes from immunoSEQ multiplex PCR, and its TCRdb copy is limited to in-frame clones, with some not included. This table holds 70,000 to 80,000 clones, roughly 89% found once. Material: PBMCs. Receptors were obtained from a woman aged 55-70 years with head and neck cancer.

CDR3 sequence: CASSRGQTLAKNIQYF. DNA of the CDR3: TGTGCCAGCAGCCGGGGACAGACCCTAGCCAAAAACATTCAGTACTTC. The chain couples TRBV11-2 to TRBJ2-4, with 7 bases fitting TRBD1. The germline CDR1 and CDR2 sequences are SGHAT and FQNNGV. V lost 5 bases to trimming and J lost 0 bases; unmatched junction nucleotides: 7. The CDR3 is 16 residues long.

This rearrangement joins TRBV7-9 to TRBJ1-4; D is perhaps TRBD1 (5 bases). The CDR3 loop spans 16 amino acids. Germline V gene lookup returns CDR1 SEHNR and CDR2 FQNEAQ (reference sequence). Trimming cost V 5 bases and J 7 bases, with 20 bases left between them. The CDR3 region has the DNA TGTGCCAGCAGCATTGGACGGCTACAAGGGGTTGAAAAACTGTTTTTT. Its translation is CASSIGRLQGVEKLFF.

The CDR3 is CASSLDSGPGNTIYF. The CDR3, as DNA: TGTGCCAGCAGCTTGGATTCAGGGCCTGGAAACACCATATATTTT. The chain uses TRBV5-4 and TRBJ1-3, with a weak D call TRBD1 (5 bases). Germline V gene lookup returns CDR1 SGHNT and CDR2 YYREEE (reference sequence). This CDR3 is built from 15 residues. The ends were cut back, 0 bases at V and 2 bases at J, with 9 bases in the middle.

The chain links TRBV12-3 or TRBV12-4 to TRBJ1-1; no definite D call. The CDR3 extends over 13 amino acids. Trimming shortened V by 6 bases and J by 1 base, and 9 bases separated the two germline ends. CDR3 nucleotide sequence: TGTGCCAGCAGGGGCAGACAGAACACTGAAGCTTTCTTT. It translates to CASRGRQNTEAFF.

CDR3 nucleotide sequence: TGTGCCAGCAGCCTCGTAAGCAATCAGCCCCAGCATTTT. Amino acids: CASSLVSNQPQHF. The chain has TRBV5-5 and TRBJ1-5, with D uncertain. The CDR3 runs 13 residues. Deletions cut 4 bases from V and 1 base from J, with 6 bases between. Germline V CDR1 and CDR2: SGHKS, YYEKEE (reference sequence).

The chain couples TRBV30 to TRBJ2-7; the match to TRBD1 covers 7 bases. Germline trimming cut 2 bases from V and 5 bases from J; bases unmatched to any gene: 6. The V gene's germline CDR1 is GTSNPN and CDR2 SVGIG (reference sequence). The CDR3 totals 13 residues. The CDR3 nucleotides are TGTGCCTGGAGTCGTGACAGGGCGAACGAGCAGTACTTC. It specifies CAWSRDRANEQYF.

V gene TRBV20-1 combines with J gene TRBJ2-3; D remains unclear. The CDR3 extends over 11 amino acids. The germline V gene encodes CDR1 DFQATT and CDR2 SNEGSKA (reference sequence). V was shortened by 3 bases and J by 6 bases, with 7 bases between the two germline ends. In DNA, the CDR3 is TGCAGTGCTAGGGCGTGGGATACGCAGTATTTT. Its protein product is CSARAWDTQYF.

The V call is TRBV3-1 (or the pseudogene TRBV3-2), the J call TRBJ2-4, with D possibly called TRBD1 or TRBD2 (5 bases each). Trimming pared 1 base from V and 0 bases from J, leaving 10 bases between. The V gene's germline CDR1 is LGHDT and CDR2 YNNKEL (reference sequence). The CDR3 sequence is 16 residues long. The CDR3: CASSQVGTVAKNIQYF. Written as DNA, the CDR3 is TGTGCCAGCAGCCAAGTGGGGACCGTAGCCAAAAACATTCAGTACTTC.

This chain links TRBV7-3 with TRBJ2-3, with 12 bases aligning to TRBD2. The length of the CDR3 is 16 residues. V lost 0 bases to trimming and J lost 3 bases; unmatched junction nucleotides: 1. CDR1 and CDR2 (germline): SGHTA, FQGTGA. CDR3 residues: CASSLTGTSGTDTQYF. The CDR3 DNA is TGTGCCAGCAGCTTAACGGGGACTAGCGGGACAGATACGCAGTATTTT. The full variable domain, completed using reference TRBV7-3 and TRBJ2-3, is GAGVSQTPSNKVTEKGKYVELRCDPISGHTALYWYRQSLGQGPEFLIYFQGTGAADDSGLPNDRFFAVRPEGSVSTLKIQRTERGDSAVYLCASSLTGTSGTDTQYFGPGTRLTVL.

The rearrangement links TRBV6-6 to TRBJ2-3; 14 bases align to TRBD2. The V and J ends lost 8 bases and 3 bases, in that order; junction bases with no gene match: 1. This CDR3 is built from 14 residues. Germline CDR1 is MNHNY and CDR2 is SVGAGI (reference sequence). The CDR3: CASWTSGRTDTQYF. DNA of the CDR3: TGTGCCAGCTGGACTAGCGGGAGGACAGATACGCAGTATTTT.

Of note for this clone: The junction and the germline gene differ at one end; a read error may be behind it. CDR3 DNA sequence: TGTGCCAGCAGCTTCCGGGACAGGGGAACCGGAGAGCTGTTTTTT. Protein product: CASSFRDRGTGELFF. The chain combines TRBV5-4 with TRBJ2-2, with 10 bases matching TRBD1. Germline V CDR1 and CDR2: SGHNT, YYREEE (reference sequence). The CDR3 is 15 residues long.

The V gene is TRBV11-2, the J gene TRBJ1-2; perhaps TRBD1 as D (6 bases). The CDR3 is made up of 14 amino acids. The V end was cut by 4 bases, the J end by 7 bases, with 16 bases between. Germline-derived CDR1 and CDR2 are SGHAT and FQNNGV. The CDR3 reads CASSSGGRGGGYTF. For the CDR3, the DNA is TGTGCCAGCAGCTCCGGGGGCAGAGGAGGTGGCTACACCTTC.

This clone came up a few times. This sequence joins TRBV6-4 and TRBJ2-5; D may match TRBD1 or TRBD2 (5 bases each). V gave up 10 bases and J gave up 3 bases, with 27 bases separating them. The length of the CDR3 is 17 residues. CDR1 MRHNA and CDR2 SNTAGT come from the germline V gene. The CDR3 region is CAIIQGESAYREETQYF. The DNA for the CDR3 is TGTGCCATAATCCAGGGAGAGTCTGCCTACCGAGAAGAGACCCAGTACTTC.

This clone was seen just once. This sequence joins TRBV28 and TRBJ1-1; 8 bases are a match to TRBD1. Germline CDR1 is MDHEN and CDR2 is SYDVKM. With V trimmed by 5 bases and J by 0 bases, 5 bases remained unmatched. CDR3 length: 15 residues. This CDR3 reads CASSPRGQVNTEAFF. CDR3 in DNA: TGTGCCAGCAGTCCGAGGGGACAGGTGAACACTGAAGCTTTCTTT.

The chain recombines TRBV19 with TRBJ1-4; 7 positions match TRBD1. V lost 7 bases to trimming and J lost 0 bases; unmatched junction nucleotides: 5. The CDR3 is 15 residues long. Germline values: CDR1 LNHDA, CDR2 SQIVND (reference sequence). CDR3 protein: CASTLTGTTNEKLFF. CDR3 DNA sequence: TGTGCCAGTACCCTGACAGGGACAACTAATGAAAAACTGTTTTTT.

The chain carries TRBV6-5 and TRBJ2-1; the match to TRBD2 covers 9 bases. The V gene's germline CDR1 is MNHEY and CDR2 SVGAGI. CDR3 length: 15 residues. Germline trimming cut 7 bases from V and 2 bases from J; bases unmatched to any gene: 6. In DNA form, the CDR3 reads TGTGCCAGCAAGATGACTAGCGGTCCCTACAATGAGCAGTTCTTC. It is translated as CASKMTSGPYNEQFF.

The chain has TRBV6-6 and TRBJ1-1; TRBD1 is a possible D gene (6 bases). The CDR3 has 13 residues. Deletions cut 5 bases from V and 6 bases from J, with 13 bases between. Looked up from germline, CDR1 is MNHNY and CDR2 is SVGAGI (reference sequence). This CDR3 reads CASSQGQDAEAFF. DNA of the CDR3: TGTGCCAGCAGTCAGGGACAAGATGCTGAAGCTTTCTTT.

This chain joins TRBV28 and TRBJ1-1; unclear D gene. CDR3 size: 11 residues. V was clipped by 6 bases and J by 7 bases, with 9 bases between them. The germline gives CDR1 MDHEN, CDR2 SYDVKM. This CDR3 is CASRRGIEAFF. The CDR3, as DNA: TGTGCCAGCAGGAGAGGAATTGAAGCTTTCTTT. Looking up the rest from reference TRBV28 and TRBJ1-1 gives the full variable domain: DVKVTQSSRYLVKRTGEKVFLECVQDMDHENMFWYRQDPGLGLRLIYFSYDVKMKEKGDIPEGYSVSREKKERFSLILESASTNQTSMYLCASRRGIEAFFGQGTRLTVV.

The CDR3 protein is CASSQDYNEQFF. The CDR3 bases are TGTGCCAGCAGCCAAGACTACAATGAGCAGTTCTTC. The chain recombines TRBV7-2 with TRBJ2-1; D is ambiguous. Germline V gives CDR1 SGHTA, CDR2 FQGNSA. The V end was cut by 5 bases, the J end by 3 bases, with 5 bases between. The CDR3 totals 12 residues.

The J gene is TRBJ1-1, the V gene TRBV7-3, with 7 bases matching TRBD1. Germline loops: CDR1 SGHTA, CDR2 FQGTGA. The CDR3 runs 15 residues. Losses at the gene ends were 5 bases for V and 1 base for J; bases not matched to a gene: 7. In nucleotides, the CDR3 is TGTGCCAGCAGCCAAACGTGGACAGGGAACACTGAAGCTTTCTTT. It encodes CASSQTWTGNTEAFF.

This clone turned up a few times. The chain employs TRBV7-2 and TRBJ1-6; a weak D match, TRBD1 (6 bases). Trimming stripped 5 bases from V and 4 bases from J, with 9 bases between. Germline V CDR1 and CDR2: SGHTA, FQGNSA. The CDR3 covers 14 residues. CDR3 DNA sequence: TGTGCCAGCAGCAAACAGGGTTATAATTCACCCCTCCACTTT. Translating it yields CASSKQGYNSPLHF.

The chain recombines TRBV29-1 with TRBJ2-1; 8 bases agree with TRBD2. Germline lookup yields CDR1 SQVTM and CDR2 ANQGSEA. There are 14 residues in the CDR3. The ends lost 7 bases at V and 3 bases at J; junction bases unmatched: 8. The CDR3 coding sequence is TGCAGCGCCCGCGGAGCGGGAGTCTACAATGAGCAGTTCTTC. Translating gives CSARGAGVYNEQFF.

This chain connects TRBV7-6 to TRBJ2-3, with D perhaps TRBD1 or TRBD2 (5 bases each). Trimming took 1 base from V and 2 from J, leaving 16 bases between them. The CDR3 spans 17 residues. Germline values: CDR1 SGHVS, CDR2 FNYEAQ. CDR3 nucleotide sequence: TGTGCCAGCAGCTTAGATCTCGTGCCGGGACCCACAGATACGCAGTATTTT. Translation: CASSLDLVPGPTDTQYF. The complete variable domain, with remaining parts taken from reference TRBV7-6 and TRBJ2-3, reads GAGVSQSPRYKVTKRGQDVALRCDPISGHVSLYWYRQALGQGPEFLTYFNYEAQQDKSGLPNDRFSAERPEGSISTLTIQRTEQRDSAMYRCASSLDLVPGPTDTQYFGPGTRLTVL.

There are a few counts of this clone. In DNA, the CDR3 is TGTGCCAGCAGAGGACTAGCGACTACCGGGGAGCTGTTTTTT. This translates into CASRGLATTGELFF. The chain has TRBV6-6 and TRBJ2-2; TRBD2 aligns across 9 bases. Germline V CDR1 and CDR2: MNHNY, SVGAGI (reference sequence). This CDR3 spans 14 amino acids. Trimming at V came to 6 bases and at J to 5 bases, leaving 4 bases not matched to a gene.

The chain carries TRBV18 and TRBJ2-7; D tentatively fits TRBD1 or TRBD2 (5 bases each). The CDR3 loop spans 13 amino acids. Germline CDR1 KGHSH, CDR2 LQKENI. V gave up 4 bases and J gave up 2 bases, with 9 bases separating them. This chain's CDR3 is CASSRGTAYEQYF. DNA for the CDR3: TGTGCCAGCTCACGAGGGACGGCCTACGAGCAGTACTTC.

This chain uses TRBV7-3 with TRBJ1-1; 7 bases map to TRBD1. Trimming removed 2 bases from V and 3 bases from J; junction bases left unmatched: 6. CDR3 length equals 15 residues. CDR1 and CDR2 (germline): SGHTA, FQGTGA. CDR3 sequence: CASSLGDSRYTEAFF. The CDR3 coding sequence is TGTGCCAGCAGCTTAGGGGACAGTCGTTACACTGAAGCTTTCTTT. Full variable domain (rest looked up from reference TRBV7-3 and TRBJ1-1): GAGVSQTPSNKVTEKGKYVELRCDPISGHTALYWYRQSLGQGPEFLIYFQGTGAADDSGLPNDRFFAVRPEGSVSTLKIQRTERGDSAVYLCASSLGDSRYTEAFFGQGTRLTVV.

The rearrangement joins TRBV6-2 or TRBV6-3 to TRBJ2-1; 9 bases fit TRBD1. CDR1 is MNHEY and CDR2 is SVGEGT in the germline V gene. V gave up 5 bases and J gave up 15 bases; unmatched junction bases: 8. CDR3 length equals 12 residues. In nucleotides, the CDR3 is TGTGCCAGCAGTAGTACAGGGGGCCACCGGTTCTTC. Its translation is CASSSTGGHRFF.

The chain carries TRBV7-9 and TRBJ2-7; D may be TRBD2 (6 bases). The V and J ends lost 4 bases and 1 base respectively, with 11 bases between them. The CDR3 extends over 14 amino acids. Germline V gene lookup returns CDR1 SEHNR and CDR2 FQNEAQ (reference sequence). The CDR3 is CASSSTSQSYEQYF. CDR3 coding DNA: TGTGCCAGCAGCTCTACTAGCCAGTCCTACGAGCAGTACTTC.

The V call is TRBV20-1, the J call TRBJ1-1, with D possibly being TRBD1 (5 bases). The germline V and J ends were trimmed by 3 bases and 5 bases, with 7 bases remaining between them. This CDR3 is 11 amino acids long. Germline values: CDR1 DFQATT, CDR2 SNEGSKA (reference sequence). Here the CDR3 reads CSARWGTEAFF. CDR3 DNA: TGCAGTGCTAGGTGGGGGACTGAAGCTTTCTTT.